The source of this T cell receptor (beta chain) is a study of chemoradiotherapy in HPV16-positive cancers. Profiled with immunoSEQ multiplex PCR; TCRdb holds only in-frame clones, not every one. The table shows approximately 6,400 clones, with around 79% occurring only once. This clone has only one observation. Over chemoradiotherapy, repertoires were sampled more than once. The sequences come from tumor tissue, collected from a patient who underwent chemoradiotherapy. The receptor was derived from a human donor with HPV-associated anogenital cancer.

The CDR3 is CASSLLPRGNQPQHF. Here the CDR3 DNA reads TGTGCCAGCAGCCTCTTACCTCGGGGAAATCAGCCCCAGCATTTT. The chain is built from TRBV7-2 and TRBJ1-5; D not resolved. This CDR3 is 15 amino acids long. V was shortened by 5 bases and J by 4 bases, with 15 bases between the two germline ends. CDR1 and CDR2 (germline): SGHTA, FQGNSA.